The rows below give T cell receptor beta chains drawn from one sample of a study of glioma-infiltrating T cells after dendritic cell vaccination. Sequenced by immunoSEQ multiplex PCR; TCRdb stores in-frame clones only, minus some. The data show approximately 110,000 clones, nearly 90% seen once. The sample was blood, taken after dendritic cell vaccination. The receptors shown here come from a human donor with glioblastoma. CDR3s leave out the opening cysteine and the closing phenylalanine or tryptophan. The order of the fields is clone size, J gene, V gene, CDR3 protein. Some rows mark clone size as missing; the rest say once, few, many or name a class of expanded clone.

>.|TRBJ2-7|TRBV5-4
ASSLEGVRSKEQY
>.|TRBJ1-5|TRBV4-1
ASSHTPGQGERQPQH
>.|TRBJ2-2|TRBV19
ASTTLAGGRGTGELF
>.|TRBJ2-5|TRBV2
ASSVILVQETQY
>.|TRBJ2-7|TRBV7-2
ASSPGTVDEQY
>.|TRBJ2-7|TRBV5-5
ASTQAGRYEQY
>.|TRBJ2-7|TRBV27
ASSLSPLAGGSPYEQY
>.|TRBJ1-5|TRBV4-1
ASSQQFYSNRPQH
>.|TRBJ1-2|TRBV5-4
ASSLAVQPNYGYT
>.|TRBJ1-4|TRBV6-1
ASSGTSTGDEKLF
>.|TRBJ2-7|TRBV2
ASRAPLAGDYEQY
>.|TRBJ2-5|TRBV7-3
ASSTGALETQY
>.|TRBJ2-2|TRBV14
ASSLAVATGELF
>.|TRBJ1-2|TRBV7-3
ASSLGPDYGYT
>.|TRBJ1-5|TRBV19
ASSIGGRVHQPQH
>.|TRBJ2-1|TRBV7-6
ASSHPRGHGQF
>.|TRBJ2-3|TRBV5-1
ASSSFMVGGGADTQY
>.|TRBJ1-3|TRBV4-1
ASSQAPTGYGNTIY
>.|TRBJ1-1|TRBV7-9
ASSFGTTRDTEAF
>.|TRBJ1-4|TRBV7-6
ASTEEEGEKLF
>.|TRBJ2-5|TRBV6-5
ASSYGDREETQY
>.|TRBJ2-1|TRBV5-1
ASSLGQGGTEQF
>.|TRBJ2-3|TRBV19
ASKDTATTDTQY
>few|TRBJ2-1|TRBV10-1
ASSQAGEWNEQF
>.|TRBJ2-1|TRBV5-1
ASSLLLAGGRDEQF
>.|TRBJ1-2|TRBV2
ASKGQLAYGYT
>.|TRBJ2-3|TRBV5-4
ASSAELAGGPDTQY
>.|TRBJ2-7|TRBV18
ASSPSRDRSYEQY
>.|TRBJ2-7|TRBV5-4
ASSRDRGLYEQY
>.|TRBJ2-5|TRBV2
ASSDRRTVLED
>.|TRBJ2-1|TRBV6-5
ASSPSRGGEQF
>.|TRBJ1-2|TRBV5-4
ASRFQGNYGYT
>.|TRBJ2-3|TRBV5-4
ASSLTGGIADTQY
>.|TRBJ1-2|TRBV29-1
SVDRPTGARGYT
>.|TRBJ2-3|TRBV19
ASSIGGGVDTQY
>.|TRBJ2-1|TRBV19
ASSIGLAYNEQF
>.|TRBJ1-1|TRBV2
ARQMDIGQGRATEAF
>once|TRBJ1-1|TRBV6-1
ASQWGGVNTEAF
>.|TRBJ1-1|TRBV5-1
ASTRDSNTEAF
>.|TRBJ2-5|TRBV19
ASSSPTGQETQY
>.|TRBJ1-1|TRBV5-1
ASSLAGHLNTEAF
>few|TRBJ1-2|TRBV6-6
ASSYSDRAGYGYT
>.|TRBJ1-1|TRBV5-6
ASSLGYRNTEAF
>.|TRBJ1-1|TRBV29-1
SVPLRGARVGTEAF